The clone carrying this T cell receptor beta chain was detected many times. The antigen is unknown. CDR1 LNHNV and CDR2 YYDKDF come from the germline V gene (reference sequence). The V gene lost 5 bases and the J gene lost 2 bases, with 10 bases spanning the gap. The length of the CDR3 is 14 residues. The data originate from a study of T cells after yellow fever vaccination. Regarding the study as a whole: Reappearing after the booster were most of the clones from primary vaccination (around 96% CD4, 85% to 90% CD8).

Via MiXCR, TCRdb re-called the 5' RACE reads, giving one row per CDR3 protein. The table records approximately 250,000 distinct CDR3 sequences, about 5.2% of them present only once. The sequence was collected from a man younger than 35 who received the YFV17D yellow fever vaccine. The chain combines TRBV15 with TRBJ2-4; D may correspond to TRBD1 or TRBD2 (5 bases each). Source: CD4+ T cells sorted from PBMCs, taken on the day of the yellow fever booster vaccination. The CDR3 DNA reads TGTGCCACCAGCTCGGGGCAGACCAAAAACATTCAGTACTTC. This sequence encodes CATSSGQTKNIQYF.